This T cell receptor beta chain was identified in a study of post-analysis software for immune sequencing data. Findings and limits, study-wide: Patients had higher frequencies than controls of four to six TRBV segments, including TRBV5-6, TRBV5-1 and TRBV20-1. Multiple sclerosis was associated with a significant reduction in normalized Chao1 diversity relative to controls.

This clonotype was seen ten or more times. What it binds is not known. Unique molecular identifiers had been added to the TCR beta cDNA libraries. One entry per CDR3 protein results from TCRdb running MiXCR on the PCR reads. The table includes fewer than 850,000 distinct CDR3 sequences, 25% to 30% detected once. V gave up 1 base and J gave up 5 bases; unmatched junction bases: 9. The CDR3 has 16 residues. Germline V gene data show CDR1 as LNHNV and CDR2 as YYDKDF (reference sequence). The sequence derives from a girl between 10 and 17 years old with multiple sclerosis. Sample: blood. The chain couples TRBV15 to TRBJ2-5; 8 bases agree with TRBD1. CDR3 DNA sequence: TGTGCCACCAGCAGAGCCCGGGACAGGCGTTTGGAGACCCAGTACTTC. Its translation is CATSRARDRRLETQYF.